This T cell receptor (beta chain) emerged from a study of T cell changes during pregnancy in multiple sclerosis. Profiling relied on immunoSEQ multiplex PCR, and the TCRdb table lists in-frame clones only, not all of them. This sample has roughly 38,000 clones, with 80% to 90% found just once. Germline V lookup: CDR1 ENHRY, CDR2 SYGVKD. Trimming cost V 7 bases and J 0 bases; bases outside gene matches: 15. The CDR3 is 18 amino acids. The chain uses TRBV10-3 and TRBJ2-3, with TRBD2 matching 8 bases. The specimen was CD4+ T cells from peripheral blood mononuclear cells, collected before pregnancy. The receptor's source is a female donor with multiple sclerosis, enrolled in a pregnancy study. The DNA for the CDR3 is TGTGCCATCATCATCGCTAGCGGGCCGCCGCCTAGCACAGATACGCAGTATTTT. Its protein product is CAIIIASGPPPSTDTQYF.